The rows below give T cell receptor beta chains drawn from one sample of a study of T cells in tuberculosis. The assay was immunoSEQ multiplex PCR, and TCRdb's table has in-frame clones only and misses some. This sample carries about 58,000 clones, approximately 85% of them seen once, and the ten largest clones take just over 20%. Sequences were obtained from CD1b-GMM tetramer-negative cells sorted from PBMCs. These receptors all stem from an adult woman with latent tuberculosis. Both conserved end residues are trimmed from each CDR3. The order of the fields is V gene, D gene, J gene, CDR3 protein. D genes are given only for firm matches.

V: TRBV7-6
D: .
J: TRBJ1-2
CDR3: ASSLSDTYGYT

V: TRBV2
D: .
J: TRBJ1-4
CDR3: ASRADSPNEKLF

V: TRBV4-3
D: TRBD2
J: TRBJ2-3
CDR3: ASSLASGSTDTQY

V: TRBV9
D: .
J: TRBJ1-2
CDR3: ASSVDGAAGDGYT

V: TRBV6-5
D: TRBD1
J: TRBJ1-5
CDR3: ASNDRGAIQPQH

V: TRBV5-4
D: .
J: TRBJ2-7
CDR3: ASSSEGLGEQY

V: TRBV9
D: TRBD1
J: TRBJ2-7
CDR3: ASSGWTGGVEQY

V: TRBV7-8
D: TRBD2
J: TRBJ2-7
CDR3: ASSWRDYGFEQY

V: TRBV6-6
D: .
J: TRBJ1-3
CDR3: ASSYIGAGNTIY

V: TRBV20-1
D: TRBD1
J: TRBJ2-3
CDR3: SGQGTDTQY

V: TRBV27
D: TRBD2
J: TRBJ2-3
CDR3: ASSLSGGGDTQY

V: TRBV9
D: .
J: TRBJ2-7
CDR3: ASSVEQDTYEQY

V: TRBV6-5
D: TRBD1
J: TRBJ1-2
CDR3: ASAYRGYGYT

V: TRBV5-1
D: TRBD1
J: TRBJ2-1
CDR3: ASSLAGDRRTINEQF

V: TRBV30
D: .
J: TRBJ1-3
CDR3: AWSGGGGNTIY

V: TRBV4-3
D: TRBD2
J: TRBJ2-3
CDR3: ASSQILAVSTDTQY

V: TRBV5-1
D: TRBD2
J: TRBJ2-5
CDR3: ASSLGASGILETQY

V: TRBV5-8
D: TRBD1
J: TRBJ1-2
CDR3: ASSPDRRASYGYT

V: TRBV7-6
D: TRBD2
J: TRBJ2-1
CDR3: ASSLGFARLAGSYNEQF

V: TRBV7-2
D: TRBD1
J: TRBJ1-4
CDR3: ASSSRTGAEKLF